Each of the 10 T cell receptor beta chains below was sequenced from the same sample in a study of blood T cells in healthy people across ages. A second 7 to 11 cycle PCR used barcoded and J-beta primers. A single record per CDR3 protein comes from TCRdb applying MiXCR to the 5' RACE reads. The sample shows over 950,000 distinct CDR3 sequences, roughly two fifths of them seen only once. The material sequenced was blood. All receptors derive from a man aged 18 to 35 in good health.

The chain is built from TRBV20-1 and TRBJ2-2; a weak D match, TRBD1 (5 bases). V gave up 3 bases and J gave up 4 bases, with 6 bases separating them. Germline V gene data show CDR1 as DFQATT and CDR2 as SNEGSKA (reference sequence). The CDR3 spans 12 residues. Here the CDR3 DNA reads TGCAGTGCTAGCACAGGCACCGGGGAGCTGTTTTTT. Its protein product is CSASTGTGELFF.

This clonotype showed up many times. The rearrangement links TRBV27 to TRBJ2-4, with TRBD1 as a possible D gene (6 bases). CDR1 and CDR2 (germline): MNHEY, SMNVEV (reference sequence). V lost 0 bases to trimming and J lost 1 base, with 7 bases between them. The length of the CDR3 is 15 residues. In DNA, the CDR3 is TGTGCCAGCAGTTTATCGAGGGGGGCCAAAAACATTCAGTACTTC. Its translation is CASSLSRGAKNIQYF.

This clonotype was recorded a few times. The chain links TRBV7-9 to TRBJ2-1; TRBD2 matches at 11 bases. Germline-derived CDR1 and CDR2 are SEHNR and FQNEAQ (reference sequence). The length of the CDR3 is 16 residues. With 7 bases clipped from V and 9 bases from J, the junction kept 14 bases outside the gene matches. The CDR3 DNA reads as TGTGCCAGCACTCTTAGCGGGGGGGATCTAACCGGTGAGCAGTTCTTC. Its protein is CASTLSGGDLTGEQFF.

V usage is TRBV12-3 or TRBV12-4 and J usage is TRBJ1-1; no clear D gene. The germline V and J ends were trimmed by 10 bases and 0 bases, with 18 bases remaining between them. The CDR3 runs to 15 residues. The CDR3 is CATSRLETMNTEAFF. The CDR3 DNA sequence: TGTGCCACAAGCCGCTTAGAGACAATGAACACTGAAGCTTTCTTT.

Concerning this clonotype: One base away lies a much larger clone, so this may be a sequencing read error. The chain has TRBV7-9 and TRBJ2-2; D ambiguous. The CDR3 spans 12 residues. CDR1 and CDR2 from the germline V gene are SEHNR and FQNEAQ (reference sequence). CDR3 DNA sequence: TGTGTCAGCAGCTTAGTCCCCGGGGAGCTGTTTTTT. Its translation: CVSSLVPGELFF.

The rearrangement joins TRBV4-2 to TRBJ1-2, with no clear D. The germline V gene encodes CDR1 LGHNA and CDR2 YNFKEQ. Trimming took off 0 bases at V and 6 bases at J, with 14 bases between the two ends. The CDR3 has 15 residues. For the CDR3, the DNA is TGTGCCAGCAGCCAAGACTTGGTCGGTAATGATGGCTACACCTTC. Protein product: CASSQDLVGNDGYTF.

This clonotype turned up a few times. The chain carries TRBV6-6 and TRBJ2-5; D gene unclear. V was cut by 6 bases and J by 1 base, with 12 bases left in between. The germline V gene encodes CDR1 MNHNY and CDR2 SVGAGI (reference sequence). The CDR3 runs 14 residues. As DNA, the CDR3 is TGTGCCAGCAGCCGCGCCGTCCCCCAAGAGACCCAGTACTTC. Translating gives CASSRAVPQETQYF.

Only a few counts were recorded for this clonotype. This chain uses TRBV3-1 with TRBJ2-5; D not resolved. This CDR3 is built from 15 residues. The germline CDR1 and CDR2 sequences are LGHDT and YNNKEL (reference sequence). V lost 0 bases to trimming and J lost 2 bases, with 10 bases between them. The CDR3 nucleotides read TGTGCCAGCAGCCAAGATCTACGGATTCAAGAGACCCAGTACTTC. It encodes CASSQDLRIQETQYF.

Concerning this clonotype itself: One junction end disagrees with the germline gene, perhaps due to a read error. The chain combines TRBV6-2 or TRBV6-3 with TRBJ1-1; the D gene is possibly TRBD1 (6 bases). The CDR3 totals 15 residues. Germline CDR1 reads MNHEY; CDR2 reads SVGEGT. CDR3 sequence reads: CTSSYSSRGGTEAFF. CDR3 nucleotide sequence: TGTACCAGCAGTTACTCGTCCAGGGGAGGCACTGAAGCTTTCTTT.

V and J are TRBV11-2 and TRBJ2-5; 12 bases align to TRBD1. With V trimmed by 2 bases and J by 11 bases, 6 bases remained unmatched. This CDR3 is built from 14 residues. Germline V gives CDR1 SGHAT, CDR2 FQNNGV. The CDR3: CASSLRDRGHEQYF. CDR3 nucleotides: TGTGCCAGCAGCTTAAGGGACAGGGGGCATGAGCAGTACTTC.